The 22 T cell receptor beta chains listed next were all sequenced from one sample in a study of blood T cells in healthy people across ages. A second PCR of about 7 to 12 cycles used a sample-barcoded 5' primer and a J-beta primer mix. One entry per CDR3 protein, called by TCRdb with MiXCR from the 5' RACE reads. The sample shows around 1,900,000 distinct CDR3 sequences, about two fifths of them seen only once. The sequenced material came from blood. These receptors were collected from a human donor in good health.

The chain is built from TRBV4-1 and TRBJ1-2; D is undetermined. CDR3 size: 12 residues. Trimming stripped 1 base from V and 8 bases from J, with 8 bases between. The germline V gene has CDR1 MGHRA and CDR2 YSYEKL. CDR3 nucleotide sequence: TGCGCCAGCAGCCAAGGACCACGGGGCTACACCTTC. As protein: CASSQGPRGYTF.

The rearrangement links TRBV6-2 or TRBV6-3 to TRBJ2-4; 9 nucleotides line up with TRBD1. V lost 6 bases, J lost 2 bases, and 8 bases stayed unmatched. This CDR3 has 16 residues. Germline V gene sequence: CDR1 MNHEY, CDR2 SVGEGT. DNA of the CDR3: TGTGCCAGCAGCGAACAGGGGGCTGTTTCCAAAAACATTCAGTACTTC. Encoded protein: CASSEQGAVSKNIQYF.

The V gene is TRBV20-1, the J gene TRBJ2-7; 8 nucleotides agree with TRBD2. This CDR3 is built from 14 residues. V shed 4 bases and J 5 bases; nucleotides not matched to a gene: 10. CDR1 and CDR2 (germline): DFQATT, SNEGSKA (reference sequence). CDR3 sequence reads: CSATGTSIINEQYF. The CDR3 nucleotides are TGCAGTGCTACCGGGACTAGTATCATCAACGAGCAGTACTTC.

This chain links TRBV14 with TRBJ2-7; D ambiguous. The CDR3 runs to 16 residues. The ends were cut back, 0 bases at V and 3 bases at J, with 15 bases in the middle. Germline values: CDR1 SGHDN, CDR2 FVKESK. CDR3 nucleotide sequence: TGTGCCAGCAGCCAAGAAGGAACGGTAGGCATCTACGAGCAGTACTTC. Protein sequence: CASSQEGTVGIYEQYF.

This clonotype was seen a few times. The chain joins TRBV7-3 to TRBJ1-2; D might be TRBD1 (5 bases). Looked up from germline, CDR1 is SGHTA and CDR2 is FQGTGA. The CDR3 consists of 16 residues. V was trimmed by 5 bases and J by 6 bases, leaving 22 bases between them. The CDR3 loop is CASSNYRDWYPDGYTF. In DNA, the CDR3 is TGTGCCAGCAGCAACTACCGGGACTGGTATCCGGATGGCTACACCTTC.

This clonotype was counted a few times. The rearrangement joins TRBV12-5 to TRBJ1-4, with D unclear. In germline, CDR1 is LGHNT, CDR2 FRNRAP. The V gene lost 6 bases and the J gene lost 8 bases, with 28 bases spanning the gap. This CDR3 region has 18 residues. CDR3 in amino acids: CASGRQLDSGESVEKLFF. Here the CDR3 DNA reads TGTGCTAGTGGCCGGCAACTAGACTCAGGCGAATCCGTCGAAAAACTGTTTTTT.

This clonotype has only a few counts. J is TRBJ1-5 and V is TRBV2; D ambiguous. V lost 6 bases and J lost 4, with 10 bases in between. CDR1 is SNHLY and CDR2 is FYNNEI in the germline V gene. CDR3 size: 13 residues. In DNA form, the CDR3 reads TGTGCCAGCAGGGGCCCGTTGAATCAGCCCCAGCATTTT. Its protein is CASRGPLNQPQHF.

V usage is TRBV7-6 and J usage is TRBJ2-4, with TRBD1 identical over 7 bases. Matching the DNA end better, TRBJ2-7 makes the J call doubtful. Per the germline V gene, CDR1 is SGHVS and CDR2 is FNYEAQ. The CDR3 extends over 12 amino acids. CDR3 sequence reads: CASPRGYHEQYF. For the CDR3, the DNA is TGTGCCAGCCCCAGGGGGTACCACGAGCAGTACTTC.

This sequence joins TRBV29-1 and TRBJ2-5; TRBD2 is a possible D gene (5 bases). The J call is doubtful: the DNA matches TRBJ2-7 better. The length of the CDR3 is 13 residues. The germline gives CDR1 SQVTM, CDR2 ANQGSEA. CDR3 bases: TGCAGCGTTGAGGGTTTGGGAGCCTGCGAGCAGTACTTC. This sequence encodes CSVEGLGACEQYF.

This clonotype was picked up a small number of times. Written as DNA, the CDR3 is TGTGCCAGCAGCCCCGGCGGTTCTGAAAACTATGGCTACACCTTC. Translated: CASSPGGSENYGYTF. V is TRBV7-3 and J is TRBJ1-2; D is unclear. Trimming pared 5 bases from V and 2 bases from J, leaving 15 bases between. The CDR3 length is 15 residues. The germline CDR1 and CDR2 sequences are SGHTA and FQGTGA.

This clonotype was counted only a few times. The J gene is TRBJ1-6, the V gene TRBV9, with TRBD1 matching 8 bases. V lost 0 bases, J lost 9 bases, and 5 bases stayed unmatched. Germline V lookup: CDR1 SGDLS, CDR2 YYNGEE. CDR3 length: 15 amino acids. The chain's CDR3 is CASSVADRGRSPLHF. The CDR3 bases are TGTGCCAGCAGCGTAGCTGACAGGGGCCGTTCACCCCTCCACTTT.

The chain links TRBV7-2 to TRBJ2-2; 9 bases map to TRBD1. CDR1 is SGHTA and CDR2 is FQGNSA in the germline V gene. The V segment lost 3 bases and the J segment 5 bases; nucleotides outside the gene matches: 7. The CDR3 length is 16 residues. The CDR3: CASSLGGDRETGELFF. DNA of the CDR3: TGTGCCAGCAGCTTGGGAGGGGACAGGGAGACCGGGGAGCTGTTTTTT.

The rearrangement joins TRBV11-2 to TRBJ2-7; TRBD1 is a possible D gene (6 bases). Germline V gene sequence: CDR1 SGHAT, CDR2 FQNNGV. Trimming shortened V by 4 bases and J by 2 bases, and 15 bases separated the two germline ends. The CDR3 is 15 residues long. The CDR3 protein is CASSSLRTDAYEQYF. CDR3 sequence (DNA): TGTGCCAGCAGCTCCCTCAGGACAGACGCCTACGAGCAGTACTTC. The variable domain in full, completed from reference TRBV11-2 and TRBJ2-7, reads EAGVAQSPRYKIIEKRQSVAFWCNPISGHATLYWYQQILGQGPKLLIQFQNNGVVDDSQLPKDRFSAERLKGVDSTLKIQPAKLEDSAVYLCASSSLRTDAYEQYFGPGTRLTVT.

This chain joins TRBV12-3 or TRBV12-4 and TRBJ1-1; D is undetermined. The CDR3 totals 14 residues. V lost 4 bases to trimming and J lost 2 bases, with 11 bases between them. The CDR3 reads CASSSSDGNTEAFF. In DNA form, the CDR3 reads TGTGCCAGCAGTTCCTCGGACGGTAACACTGAAGCTTTCTTT.

The J gene is TRBJ1-1, the V gene TRBV7-2; 7 bases line up with TRBD1. CDR3 length: 15 residues. CDR1 and CDR2 (germline): SGHTA, FQGNSA. The ends lost 5 bases at V and 4 bases at J; junction bases unmatched: 10. In nucleotides, the CDR3 is TGTGCCAGCAGCCCGTTGCCCTCAGGGGGCACTGAAGCTTTCTTT. This sequence encodes CASSPLPSGGTEAFF.

Ten or more counts support this clonotype. The chain links TRBV7-3 to TRBJ1-2; 7 positions match TRBD1. The CDR3 length is 15 residues. Trimming took 6 bases from V and 5 from J; bases not matched to a gene: 12. Germline V CDR1 and CDR2: SGHTA, FQGTGA. CDR3 DNA: TGTGCCAGCAGTCGGGACAGCCAGGGGGGGTATGGCTACACCTTC. Its protein product is CASSRDSQGGYGYTF.

The chain carries TRBV5-6 and TRBJ2-7; tentative D call: TRBD1 (6 bases). V shed 1 base and J shed 2 bases, with 13 bases lying between them. The CDR3 has 15 amino acids. Per germline, CDR1 SGHDT and CDR2 YYEEEE. As DNA, the CDR3 is TGTGCCAGCAGCTTGTTTATGGGGGCTACCTACGAGCAGTACTTC. Its translation is CASSLFMGATYEQYF.

The V and J genes are TRBV14 and TRBJ2-7; D unresolved. This CDR3 region has 16 residues. V was pared by 1 base and J by 0 bases, with 13 bases between. Germline values: CDR1 SGHDN, CDR2 FVKESK. CDR3 nucleotide sequence: TGTGCCAGCAGCCAAGTAGGCCAGGCCCGCTCCTACGAGCAGTACTTC. Translation gives CASSQVGQARSYEQYF.

This clonotype has only a few counts. The chain carries TRBV10-3 and TRBJ1-2, with 8 bases matching TRBD1. J gave up 0 bases and V 4 bases, and 13 bases lay outside the gene matches. There are 18 residues in the CDR3. The V gene's germline CDR1 is ENHRY and CDR2 SYGVKD. Here the CDR3 DNA reads TGTGCCATCAGTGGGTCACCAACAGGGGGTTCATCTAACTATGGCTACACCTTC. Translating gives CAISGSPTGGSSNYGYTF.

A remark on this clonotype: A much more abundant neighbour one base away suggests this may be a read error. The chain has TRBV2 and TRBJ1-2; D might be TRBD1 (6 bases). CDR1 SNHLY and CDR2 FYNNEI come from the germline V gene. The CDR3 is made up of 14 amino acids. V was shortened by 4 bases and J by 7 bases, with 16 bases between the two germline ends. CDR3 residues: CASSAPDGGGGYTF. CDR3 in DNA: TGTGCCAGCAGTGCCCCTGACGGGGGCGGTGGCTACACCTTC.

This clonotype showed up just a few times. This rearrangement joins TRBV6-6 to TRBJ1-5; no definite D call. Per the germline V gene, CDR1 is MNHNY and CDR2 is SVGAGI (reference sequence). The germline V and J ends were trimmed by 4 bases and 1 base, with 14 bases remaining between them. CDR3 length: 16 residues. The CDR3 DNA reads TGTGCCAGCAGTTCCCCGTCAGGAATCAGCAATCAGCCCCAGCATTTT. It translates to CASSSPSGISNQPQHF.

This clonotype appeared a few times. The chain recombines TRBV24-1 with TRBJ2-1; D is unclear. The CDR3 consists of 10 residues. V lost 9 bases and J 6 bases, leaving 5 bases between the germline ends. The V gene's germline CDR1 is KGHDR and CDR2 SFDVKD. CDR3 protein: CATQSNEQFF. CDR3 bases: TGTGCCACCCAAAGCAATGAGCAGTTCTTC.